A single sample is the source of the 8 T cell receptor beta chains below, sequenced in a study of blood T cell repertoires in COVID-19. Using immunoSEQ multiplex PCR, the repertoire was profiled, and TCRdb retains in-frame clones only, with some absent. The table has 140,000 or so clones, roughly nine tenths seen once; the top ten hold around 1.6%. The sample comprised peripheral blood. The receptors were sampled from a human donor in a cohort sampled during active COVID-19.

The chain couples TRBV19 to TRBJ1-5, with D hard to call. V was cut by 4 bases and J by 0 bases, with 7 bases left in between. The V gene's germline CDR1 is LNHDA and CDR2 SQIVND (reference sequence). This CDR3 is built from 14 residues. CDR3 amino acids: CASSNEHSNQPQHF. The CDR3, as DNA: TGTGCCAGTAGTAACGAGCATAGCAATCAGCCCCAGCATTTT.

The rearrangement joins TRBV2 to TRBJ2-3, with 11 bases identical to TRBD1. V shed 6 bases, J shed 3 bases, and the junction held 5 bases outside the gene matches. The CDR3 is made up of 15 amino acids. In germline, CDR1 is SNHLY, CDR2 FYNNEI. In DNA, the CDR3 is TGTGCCAGCAGCGTGGACAGGGGGCAAACAGATACGCAGTATTTT. Its protein is CASSVDRGQTDTQYF.

The chain uses TRBV7-9 and TRBJ1-1; TRBD1 matches at 8 bases. The CDR3 spans 14 residues. The V and J ends lost 3 bases and 5 bases, in that order; junction bases with no gene match: 5. CDR1 and CDR2 (germline): SEHNR, FQNEAQ (reference sequence). As DNA, the CDR3 is TGTGCCAGCAGCTTCACAGGGGGTAGTACTGAAGCTTTCTTT. The encoded protein is CASSFTGGSTEAFF.

The V gene is TRBV5-4, the J gene TRBJ1-2, with D possibly being TRBD1 (5 bases). Trimming took 4 bases from V and 5 from J, leaving 9 bases between them. The germline CDR1 and CDR2 sequences are SGHNT and YYREEE (reference sequence). This CDR3 comprises 12 residues. The CDR3 here is CASSPGDYGYTF. In DNA form, the CDR3 reads TGTGCCAGCAGCCCGGGGGATTATGGCTACACCTTC. Full variable domain (remainder filled in from reference TRBV5-4 and TRBJ1-2): ETGVTQSPTHLIKTRGQQVTLRCSSQSGHNTVSWYQQALGQGPQFIFQYYREEENGRGNFPPRFSGLQFPNYSSELNVNALELDDSALYLCASSPGDYGYTFGSGTRLTVV.

J is TRBJ2-5 and V is TRBV14; possible D gene TRBD2, 6 bases. The ends were cut back, 4 bases at V and 5 bases at J, with 14 bases in the middle. Germline V gene data show CDR1 as SGHDN and CDR2 as FVKESK. The CDR3 runs to 14 residues. The CDR3 DNA sequence: TGTGCCAGCAGCCCTGGGACTTCTCGCGAGACCCAGTACTTC. Translation gives CASSPGTSRETQYF.

The genes are TRBV20-1 and TRBJ1-1, with unresolved D. V dropped 3 bases and J dropped 1 base, with 9 bases sitting between them. CDR1 and CDR2 (germline): DFQATT, SNEGSKA (reference sequence). The CDR3 is 13 residues long. The CDR3 region has the DNA TGCAGTGCTAGTGGCAGGCCGAACACTGAAGCTTTCTTT. It encodes CSASGRPNTEAFF.

For the CDR3, the DNA is TGTGCCAGCAGCATCGGAGGGGAGCCTAACTATGGCTACACCTTC. Translation gives CASSIGGEPNYGYTF. The chain couples TRBV21-1 to TRBJ1-2. TRBV21-1 is designated a pseudogene. This CDR3 contains 15 residues.

The chain employs TRBV18 and TRBJ2-3, with TRBD1 matching 7 bases. Trimming removed 4 bases from V and 1 base from J; junction bases left unmatched: 5. CDR3 length: 15 residues. The germline gives CDR1 KGHSH, CDR2 LQKENI. The CDR3 nucleotides are TGTGCCAGCTCACGAACCCAGGGGGGCACAGATACGCAGTATTTT. This translates into CASSRTQGGTDTQYF. Full variable domain (missing parts from reference TRBV18 and TRBJ2-3): NAGVMQNPRHLVRRRGQEARLRCSPMKGHSHVYWYRQLPEEGLKFMVYLQKENIIDESGMPKERFSAEFPKEGPSILRIQQVVRGDSAAYFCASSRTQGGTDTQYFGPGTRLTVL.